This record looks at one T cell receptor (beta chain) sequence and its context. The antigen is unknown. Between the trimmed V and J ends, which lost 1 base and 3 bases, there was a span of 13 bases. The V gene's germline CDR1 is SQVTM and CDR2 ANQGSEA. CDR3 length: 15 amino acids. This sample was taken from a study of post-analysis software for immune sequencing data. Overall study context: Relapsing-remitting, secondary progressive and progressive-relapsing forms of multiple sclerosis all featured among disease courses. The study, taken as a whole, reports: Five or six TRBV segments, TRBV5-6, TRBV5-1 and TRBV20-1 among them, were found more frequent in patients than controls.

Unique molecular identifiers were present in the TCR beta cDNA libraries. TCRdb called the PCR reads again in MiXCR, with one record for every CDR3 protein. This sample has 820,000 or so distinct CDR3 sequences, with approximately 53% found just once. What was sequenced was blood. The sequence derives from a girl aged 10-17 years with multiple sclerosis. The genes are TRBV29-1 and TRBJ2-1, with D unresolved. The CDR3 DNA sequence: TGCAGCGTTGAAGGTTTGGGTGATGACTACAATGAGCAGTTCTTC. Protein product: CSVEGLGDDYNEQFF.